Below are 7 T cell receptor beta chains sequenced from a single sample in a study of Graves' ophthalmopathy and Graves' hyperthyroidism. Investigators amplified TCR beta CDR3 regions from RNA transcripts. HTBI primers primed a first-round RT-PCR, and a second-round multiplex PCR followed. One entry per CDR3 protein results from TCRdb running MiXCR on the multiplex PCR reads. The repertoire holds over 650,000 distinct CDR3 sequences, with over 40% as singletons. What was sequenced was peripheral blood. The receptors come from an adult man with Graves' ophthalmopathy.

This clonotype has a count of ten or more. The rearrangement uses TRBV6-5 and TRBJ1-1; TRBD1 matches 7 bases. J gave up 7 bases and V 6 bases, and 11 bases lay outside the gene matches. The CDR3 covers 14 residues. Germline V gives CDR1 MNHEY, CDR2 SVGAGI. CDR3: CASRPNRGGHEAFF. DNA for the CDR3: TGTGCCAGCAGACCGAACAGGGGCGGTCATGAAGCTTTCTTT.

This clonotype has ten or more counts. The chain uses TRBV7-9 and TRBJ2-7, with 9 bases aligning to TRBD2. The CDR3 has 14 residues. The ends lost 3 bases at V and 2 bases at J; junction bases unmatched: 2. Germline V gene sequence: CDR1 SEHNR, CDR2 FQNEAQ (reference sequence). CDR3 sequence: CASSFSGSTYEQYF. The CDR3 DNA reads TGTGCCAGCAGCTTTAGCGGGAGTACCTACGAGCAGTACTTC. Full variable domain (rest looked up from reference TRBV7-9 and TRBJ2-7): DTGVSQNPRHKITKRGQNVTFRCDPISEHNRLYWYRQTLGQGPEFLTYFQNEAQLEKSRLLSDRFSAERPKGSFSTLEIQRTEQGDSAMYLCASSFSGSTYEQYFGPGTRLTVT.

The chain has TRBV10-3 and TRBJ2-1; 9 nucleotides line up with TRBD2. CDR3 length equals 15 residues. Germline V gene lookup returns CDR1 ENHRY and CDR2 SYGVKD. V trimming: 0 bases; J trimming: 4 bases; junction bases outside the gene matches: 1. Written as DNA, the CDR3 is TGTGCCATCAGTGAGTCGACTAGCGGTTACAATGAGCAGTTCTTC. Its protein product is CAISESTSGYNEQFF.

This chain uses TRBV29-1 with TRBJ1-1; a weak D match, TRBD1 (6 bases). CDR1 and CDR2 (germline): SQVTM, ANQGSEA. V gave up 7 bases and J gave up 10 bases, with 22 bases separating them. The CDR3 has 13 amino acids. CDR3 sequence: CSGGSFRGGGAFF. The CDR3 coding sequence is TGCAGCGGAGGGAGTTTCAGGGGAGGTGGAGCTTTCTTT. Looking up the rest from reference TRBV29-1 and TRBJ1-1 gives the full variable domain: SAVISQKPSRDICQRGTSLTIQCQVDSQVTMMFWYRQQPGQSLTLIATANQGSEATYESGFVIDKFPISRPNLTFSTLTVSNMSPEDSSIYLCSGGSFRGGGAFFGQGTRLTVV.

On this clonotype itself: Given a much more abundant clone one base away, this may be a read error. The rearrangement uses TRBV10-3 and TRBJ2-7; a weak D match, TRBD2 (6 bases). With 10 bases removed from V and 2 bases from J, the gap between germline ends came to 15 bases. CDR3 size: 13 residues. Germline loops: CDR1 ENHRY, CDR2 SYGVKD. Written as DNA, the CDR3 is TGTGCCAGCAGGGCGGACTACGCCTACGAGCAGTACTTC. This gives the protein CASRADYAYEQYF.

This sequence joins TRBV2 and TRBJ2-7, with D possibly TRBD1 on 6 matching bases. V was pared by 4 bases and J by 3 bases, with 10 bases between. This CDR3 region has 13 residues. Germline assignment: CDR1 SNHLY and CDR2 FYNNEI. The CDR3 DNA is TGTGCCAGCAGTGCCACAGGGTACTACGAGCAGTACTTC. It is translated as CASSATGYYEQYF.

This clonotype has only a few counts. The CDR3 DNA reads TGTGCCAGCAGCTCGGTTGCTGGGCAGGGTCCCTTCTTCTCTGGAAACACCATATATTTT. It is translated as CASSSVAGQGPFFSGNTIYF. V is TRBV7-9 and J is TRBJ1-3; D may be TRBD1 (5 bases). The CDR3 totals 20 residues. The V gene lost 4 bases and the J gene lost 0 bases, with 25 bases spanning the gap. Per the germline V gene, CDR1 is SEHNR and CDR2 is FQNEAQ (reference sequence).